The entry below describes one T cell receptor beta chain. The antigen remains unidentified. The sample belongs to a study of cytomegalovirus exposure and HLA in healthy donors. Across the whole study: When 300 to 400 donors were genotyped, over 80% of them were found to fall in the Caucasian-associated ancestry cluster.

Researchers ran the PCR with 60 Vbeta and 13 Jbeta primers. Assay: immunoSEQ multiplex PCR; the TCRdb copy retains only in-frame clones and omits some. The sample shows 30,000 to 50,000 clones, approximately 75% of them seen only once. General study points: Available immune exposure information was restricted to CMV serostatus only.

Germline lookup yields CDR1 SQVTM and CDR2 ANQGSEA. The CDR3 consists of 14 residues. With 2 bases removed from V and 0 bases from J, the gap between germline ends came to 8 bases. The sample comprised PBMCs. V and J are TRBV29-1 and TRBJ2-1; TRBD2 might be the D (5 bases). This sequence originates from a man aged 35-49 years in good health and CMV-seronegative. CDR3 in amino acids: CSVEKGSSYNEQFF. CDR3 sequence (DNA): TGCAGCGTTGAAAAAGGGAGCTCCTACAATGAGCAGTTCTTC.